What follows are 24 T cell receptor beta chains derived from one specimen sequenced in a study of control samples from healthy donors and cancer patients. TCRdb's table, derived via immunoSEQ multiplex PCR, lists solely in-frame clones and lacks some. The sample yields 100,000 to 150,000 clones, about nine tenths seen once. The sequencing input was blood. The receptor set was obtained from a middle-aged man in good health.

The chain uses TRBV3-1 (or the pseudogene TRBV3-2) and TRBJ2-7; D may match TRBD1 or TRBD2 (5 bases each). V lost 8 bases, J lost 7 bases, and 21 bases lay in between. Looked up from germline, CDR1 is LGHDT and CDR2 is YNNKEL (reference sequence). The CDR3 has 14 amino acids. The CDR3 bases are TGTGCCAGCCAACAATCGAGGGGAAGTAGGGAGCAGTACTTC. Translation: CASQQSRGSREQYF.

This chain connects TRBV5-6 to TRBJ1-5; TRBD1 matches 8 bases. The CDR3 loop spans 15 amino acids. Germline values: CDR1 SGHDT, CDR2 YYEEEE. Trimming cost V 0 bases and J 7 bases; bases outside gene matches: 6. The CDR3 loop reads CASSLGQGMRQPQHF. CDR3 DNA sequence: TGTGCCAGCAGCTTGGGACAGGGGATGAGACAGCCCCAGCATTTT.

The CDR3, as DNA: TGCGCCAGCAGCTTGGTCAGGGAACCCGGGGAGCTGTTTTTT. Translated, it gives CASSLVREPGELFF. The chain carries TRBV5-1 and TRBJ2-2, with a possible D match to TRBD1 (5 bases). The CDR3 spans 14 residues. CDR1 SGHRS and CDR2 YFSETQ come from the germline V gene. The V end lost 0 bases, the J end lost 6 bases, and 9 bases lay between the germline ends.

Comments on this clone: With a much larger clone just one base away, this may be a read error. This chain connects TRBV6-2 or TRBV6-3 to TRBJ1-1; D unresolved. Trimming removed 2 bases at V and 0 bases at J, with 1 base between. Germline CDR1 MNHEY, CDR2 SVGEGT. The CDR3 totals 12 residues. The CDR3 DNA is TGTGCCAGCAGTTACATGAACACTGAAGCTTTCTTT. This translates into CASSYMNTEAFF.

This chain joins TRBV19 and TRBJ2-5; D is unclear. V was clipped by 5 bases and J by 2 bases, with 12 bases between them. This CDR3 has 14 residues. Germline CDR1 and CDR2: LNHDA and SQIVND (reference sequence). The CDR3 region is CASSAQTSQETQYF. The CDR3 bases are TGTGCCAGTAGTGCGCAGACAAGTCAAGAGACCCAGTACTTC.

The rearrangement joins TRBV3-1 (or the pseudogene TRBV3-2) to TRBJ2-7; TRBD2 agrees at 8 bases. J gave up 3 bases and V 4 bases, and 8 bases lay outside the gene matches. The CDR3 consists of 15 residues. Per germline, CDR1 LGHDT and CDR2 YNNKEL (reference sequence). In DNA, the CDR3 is TGTGCCAGCAGCCCCGCCCAGCGGGGGCTCTACGAGCAGTACTTC. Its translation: CASSPAQRGLYEQYF.

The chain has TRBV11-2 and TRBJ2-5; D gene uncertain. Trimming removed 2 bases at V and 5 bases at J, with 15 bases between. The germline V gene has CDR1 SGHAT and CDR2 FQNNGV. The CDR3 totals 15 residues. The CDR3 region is CASSLFLGVVETQYF. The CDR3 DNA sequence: TGTGCCAGCAGCTTATTCCTGGGCGTAGTTGAGACCCAGTACTTC.

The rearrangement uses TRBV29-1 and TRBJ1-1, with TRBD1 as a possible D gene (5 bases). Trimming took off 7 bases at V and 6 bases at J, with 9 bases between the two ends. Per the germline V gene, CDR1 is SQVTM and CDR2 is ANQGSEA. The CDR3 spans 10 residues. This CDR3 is CSARDAEAFF. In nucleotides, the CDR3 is TGCAGCGCGAGGGACGCTGAAGCTTTCTTT.

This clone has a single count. The CDR3 nucleotides read TGTGCCTGTATGACAGGGGACAATCAGCCCCAGCATTTT. Its protein is CACMTGDNQPQHF. The V call is TRBV19, the J call TRBJ1-5; 8 bases agree with TRBD1. The CDR3 is 13 residues long. Germline-derived CDR1 and CDR2 are LNHDA and SQIVND (reference sequence). V lost 11 bases and J lost 3; bases outside the gene matches: 6.

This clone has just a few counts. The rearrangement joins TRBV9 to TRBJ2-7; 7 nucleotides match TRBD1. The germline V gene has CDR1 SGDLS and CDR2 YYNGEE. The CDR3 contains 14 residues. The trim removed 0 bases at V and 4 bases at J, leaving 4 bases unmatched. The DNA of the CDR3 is TGTGCCAGCAGCGTAGAAGGGGGCGGTTACGAGCAGTACTTC. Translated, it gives CASSVEGGGYEQYF.

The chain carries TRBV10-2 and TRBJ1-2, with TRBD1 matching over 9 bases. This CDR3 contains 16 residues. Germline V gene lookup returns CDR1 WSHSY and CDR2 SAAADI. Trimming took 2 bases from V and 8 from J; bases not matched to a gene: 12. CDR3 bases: TGCGCCAGCAGTGAGGGGGACAGGGTCCCTCCATGGGGCTACACCTTC. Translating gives CASSEGDRVPPWGYTF.

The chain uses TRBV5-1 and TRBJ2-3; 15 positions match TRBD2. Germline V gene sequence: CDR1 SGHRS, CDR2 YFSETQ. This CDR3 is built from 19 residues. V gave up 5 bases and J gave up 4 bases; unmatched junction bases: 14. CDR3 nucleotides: TGCGCCAGCAGTGACACCGGGACTAGCGGGGGGCAGGTCGCAGATACGCAGTATTTT. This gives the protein CASSDTGTSGGQVADTQYF. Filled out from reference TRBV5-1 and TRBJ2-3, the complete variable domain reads KAGVTQTPRYLIKTRGQQVTLSCSPISGHRSVSWYQQTPGQGLQFLFEYFSETQRNKGNFPGRFSGRQFSNSRSEMNVSTLELGDSALYLCASSDTGTSGGQVADTQYFGPGTRLTVL.

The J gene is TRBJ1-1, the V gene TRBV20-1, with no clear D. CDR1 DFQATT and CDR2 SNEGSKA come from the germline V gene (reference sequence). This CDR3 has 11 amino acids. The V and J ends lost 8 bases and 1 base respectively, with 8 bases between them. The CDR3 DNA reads TGCAGTATTGGTAGGAACACTGAAGCTTTCTTT. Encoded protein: CSIGRNTEAFF.

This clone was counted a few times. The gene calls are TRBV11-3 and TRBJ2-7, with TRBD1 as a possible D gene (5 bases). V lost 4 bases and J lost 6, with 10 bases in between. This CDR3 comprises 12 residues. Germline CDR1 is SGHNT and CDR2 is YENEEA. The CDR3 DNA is TGTGCCAGCAGCTCGGACATATCCGAGCAGTACTTC. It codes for CASSSDISEQYF.

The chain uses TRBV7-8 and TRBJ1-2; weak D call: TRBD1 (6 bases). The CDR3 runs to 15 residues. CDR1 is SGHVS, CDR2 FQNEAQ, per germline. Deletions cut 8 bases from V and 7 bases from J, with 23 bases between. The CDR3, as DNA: TGTGCCAGCTCCTTTACAGGGTTGGGTGTTCGTGGCTACACCTTC. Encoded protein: CASSFTGLGVRGYTF.

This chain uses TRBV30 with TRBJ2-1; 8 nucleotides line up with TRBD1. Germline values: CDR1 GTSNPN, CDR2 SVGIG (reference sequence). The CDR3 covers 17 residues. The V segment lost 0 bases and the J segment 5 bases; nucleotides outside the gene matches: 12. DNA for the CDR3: TGTGCCTGGAGTGTAGGCAGGGGGCGCTCGGGGGACAATGAGCAGTTCTTC. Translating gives CAWSVGRGRSGDNEQFF.

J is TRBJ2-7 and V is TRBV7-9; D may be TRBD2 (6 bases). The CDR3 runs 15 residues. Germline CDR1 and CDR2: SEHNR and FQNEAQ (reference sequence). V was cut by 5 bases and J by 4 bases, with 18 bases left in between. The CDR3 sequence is CASSEPQRGRYEQYF. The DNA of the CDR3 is TGTGCCAGCAGCGAGCCCCAACGGGGGAGGTACGAGCAGTACTTC.

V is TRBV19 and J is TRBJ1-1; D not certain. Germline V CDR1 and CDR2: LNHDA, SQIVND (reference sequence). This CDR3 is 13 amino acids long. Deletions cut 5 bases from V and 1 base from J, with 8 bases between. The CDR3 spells CASSSERNTEAFF. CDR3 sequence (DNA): TGTGCCAGTAGTTCCGAAAGGAACACTGAAGCTTTCTTT.

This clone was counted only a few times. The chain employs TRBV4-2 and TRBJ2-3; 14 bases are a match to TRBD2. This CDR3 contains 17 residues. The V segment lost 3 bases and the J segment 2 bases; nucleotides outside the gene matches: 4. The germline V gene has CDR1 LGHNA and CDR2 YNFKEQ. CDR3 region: CASSHGLAGGLTDTQYF. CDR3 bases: TGTGCCAGCAGCCACGGACTAGCGGGGGGACTCACAGATACGCAGTATTTT.

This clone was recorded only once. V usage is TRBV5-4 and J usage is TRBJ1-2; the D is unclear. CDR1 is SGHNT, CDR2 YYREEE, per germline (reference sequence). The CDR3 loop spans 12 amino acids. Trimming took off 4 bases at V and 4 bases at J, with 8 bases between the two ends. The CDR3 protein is CASSQDTYGYTF. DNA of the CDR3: TGTGCCAGCAGCCAAGACACCTATGGCTACACCTTC.

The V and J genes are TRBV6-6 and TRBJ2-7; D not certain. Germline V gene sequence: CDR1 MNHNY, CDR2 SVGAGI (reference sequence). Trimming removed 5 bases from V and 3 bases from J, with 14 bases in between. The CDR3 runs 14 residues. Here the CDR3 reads CASSRNNIVYEQYF. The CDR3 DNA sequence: TGTGCCAGCAGTCGCAACAACATAGTCTACGAGCAGTACTTC.

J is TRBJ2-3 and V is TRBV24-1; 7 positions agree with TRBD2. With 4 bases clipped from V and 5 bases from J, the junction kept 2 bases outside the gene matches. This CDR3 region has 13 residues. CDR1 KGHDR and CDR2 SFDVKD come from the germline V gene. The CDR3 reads CATSEGGEDTQYF. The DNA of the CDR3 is TGTGCCACCAGTGAGGGAGGGGAAGATACGCAGTATTTT.

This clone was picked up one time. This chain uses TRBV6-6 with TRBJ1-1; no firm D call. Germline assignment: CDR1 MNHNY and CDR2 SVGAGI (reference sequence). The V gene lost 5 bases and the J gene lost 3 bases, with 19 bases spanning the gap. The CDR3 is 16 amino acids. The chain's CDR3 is CASSPSGGLGDTEAFF. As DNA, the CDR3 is TGTGCCAGCAGTCCCTCGGGAGGGTTAGGTGACACTGAAGCTTTCTTT.

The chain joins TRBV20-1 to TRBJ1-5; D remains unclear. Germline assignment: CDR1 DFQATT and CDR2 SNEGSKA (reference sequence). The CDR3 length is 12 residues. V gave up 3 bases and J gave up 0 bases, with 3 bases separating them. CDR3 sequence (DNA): TGCAGTGCTAGTTATAGCAATCAGCCCCAGCATTTT. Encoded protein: CSASYSNQPQHF.